One and the same sample provided the 9 T cell receptor beta chains below, sequenced in a study of T cells in Graves' hyperthyroidism and ophthalmopathy. Authors of the study amplified TCR beta CDR3 regions from RNA transcripts. The HTBI set primed first-round TCR CDR3 RT-PCR. Each CDR3 protein gets one entry after TCRdb re-called the multiplex PCR reads with MiXCR. The data show fewer than 750,000 distinct CDR3 sequences, roughly 14% seen once. Sequenced: blood. The source of these receptors is a woman aged 40 to 49 with Graves' ophthalmopathy.

This clonotype came up a few times. One base away lies a much larger clone, so this may be a sequencing read error. The genes are TRBV11-2 and TRBJ2-5; D is unclear. Trimming removed 5 bases from V and 6 bases from J, with 7 bases in between. The CDR3 is made up of 11 amino acids. Germline CDR1 and CDR2: SGHAT and FQNNGV. CDR3 sequence reads: CASSPGKTQYF. As DNA, the CDR3 is TGTGCCAGCAGCCCTGGGAAGACCCAGTACTTC.

The chain recombines TRBV2 with TRBJ2-7, with 16 nucleotides matching TRBD2. The length of the CDR3 is 17 residues. The junction had 6 bases not matched to a gene; V was cut back by 4 bases and J by 3 bases. Germline values: CDR1 SNHLY, CDR2 FYNNEI. The CDR3 region has the DNA TGTGCCAGCAGTGCCCCGGGACTAGCGGGAGGGTACTACGAGCAGTACTTC. This encodes CASSAPGLAGGYYEQYF.

This clonotype has at least ten counts. The chain couples TRBV4-2 to TRBJ2-7; 10 bases align to TRBD2. The CDR3 has 15 amino acids. The germline gives CDR1 LGHNA, CDR2 YNFKEQ. The junction had 9 bases not matched to a gene; V was cut back by 4 bases and J by 6 bases. CDR3 coding DNA: TGTGCCAGCAGCCGAGACAGCGGGGGGGCCGGCGAGCAGTACTTC. Amino acids: CASSRDSGGAGEQYF.

Ten or more counts support this clonotype. The chain links TRBV24-1 to TRBJ2-2, with D tentatively TRBD2 (5 bases). The CDR3 spans 14 residues. V was shortened by 8 bases and J by 4 bases, with 13 bases between the two germline ends. CDR1 is KGHDR, CDR2 SFDVKD, per germline. The CDR3 nucleotides are TGTGCCACCAAGGCGAGGGCCCTCACCGGGGAGCTGTTTTTT. It yields the protein CATKARALTGELFF.

Many counts were recorded for this clonotype. The chain recombines TRBV6-2 or TRBV6-3 with TRBJ2-7; D is perhaps TRBD2 (6 bases). Germline-derived CDR1 and CDR2 are MNHEY and SVGEGT. The germline V and J ends were trimmed by 5 bases and 5 bases, with 13 bases remaining between them. The CDR3 runs 13 residues. The chain's CDR3 is CASSRGSVNEQYF. The CDR3 DNA reads as TGTGCCAGCAGTCGGGGGAGTGTGAACGAGCAGTACTTC.

The V gene is TRBV6-1, the J gene TRBJ2-5; 8 nucleotides agree with TRBD2. The V gene's germline CDR1 is MNHNS and CDR2 SASEGT. The V segment lost 6 bases and the J segment 5 bases; nucleotides outside the gene matches: 11. This CDR3 is 15 amino acids long. In DNA form, the CDR3 reads TGTGCCAGCAGAACGCCGGGACTAGGGGTTGAGACCCAGTACTTC. Encoded protein: CASRTPGLGVETQYF.

This clonotype was detected ten times or more. In DNA form, the CDR3 reads TGTGCCAGCAGTTACTCGGCCCCCCGTAGCAATCAGCCCCAGCATTTT. This translates into CASSYSAPRSNQPQHF. The chain has TRBV6-5 and TRBJ1-5; the D is unclear. V lost 0 bases to trimming and J lost 0 bases, with 9 bases between them. Germline V lookup: CDR1 MNHEY, CDR2 SVGAGI. There are 16 residues in the CDR3.

At least ten counts were recorded for this clonotype. The chain employs TRBV28 and TRBJ1-3; 11 bases fit TRBD1. The germline gives CDR1 MDHEN, CDR2 SYDVKM. J was trimmed by 3 bases and V by 5 bases; bases with no gene match: 6. This CDR3 spans 16 amino acids. CDR3: CASSLTGTGGGNTIYF. DNA of the CDR3: TGTGCCAGCAGTCTAACCGGGACAGGGGGTGGAAACACCATATATTTT. The complete variable domain, with remaining parts taken from reference TRBV28 and TRBJ1-3, reads DVKVTQSSRYLVKRTGEKVFLECVQDMDHENMFWYRQDPGLGLRLIYFSYDVKMKEKGDIPEGYSVSREKKERFSLILESASTNQTSMYLCASSLTGTGGGNTIYFGEGSWLTVV.

This clonotype has only a few counts. The chain links TRBV27 to TRBJ1-6; TRBD1 is a possible D gene (5 bases). The CDR3 has 16 amino acids. Deletions cut 3 bases from V and 6 bases from J, with 15 bases between. The V gene's germline CDR1 is MNHEY and CDR2 SMNVEV (reference sequence). CDR3 residues: CASSFSLRGVNSPLHF. For the CDR3, the DNA is TGTGCCAGCAGTTTCTCGCTGCGGGGGGTTAATTCACCCCTCCACTTT.